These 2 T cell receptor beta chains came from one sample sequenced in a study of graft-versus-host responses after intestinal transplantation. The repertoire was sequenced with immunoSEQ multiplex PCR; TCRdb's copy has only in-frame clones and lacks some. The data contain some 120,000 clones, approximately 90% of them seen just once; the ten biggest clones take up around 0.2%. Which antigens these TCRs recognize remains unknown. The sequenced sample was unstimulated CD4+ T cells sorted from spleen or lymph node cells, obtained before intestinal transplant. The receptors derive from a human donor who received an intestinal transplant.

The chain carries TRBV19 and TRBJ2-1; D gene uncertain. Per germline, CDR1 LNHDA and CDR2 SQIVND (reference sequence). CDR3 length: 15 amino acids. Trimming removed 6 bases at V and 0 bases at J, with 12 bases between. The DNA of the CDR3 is TGTGCCAGTAGCCTCGGTATCCTCTCCTACAATGAGCAGTTCTTC. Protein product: CASSLGILSYNEQFF.

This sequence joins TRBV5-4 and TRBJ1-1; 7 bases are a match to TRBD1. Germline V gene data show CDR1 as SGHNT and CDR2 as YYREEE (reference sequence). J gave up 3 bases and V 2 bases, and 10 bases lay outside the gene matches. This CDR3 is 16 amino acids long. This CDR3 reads CASSFGRGQLHTEAFF. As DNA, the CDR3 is TGTGCCAGCAGCTTCGGGAGGGGACAGCTTCACACTGAAGCTTTCTTT.